This T cell receptor beta chain was identified during a study of T cells after somatic rescue of genetic block. This CDR3 is 17 amino acids long. After removal of 4 bases from V and 7 bases from J, the junction contained 14 bases not matched to a gene. Germline-derived CDR1 and CDR2 are SGHNT and YYREEE (reference sequence). The repertoire was sequenced with immunoSEQ multiplex PCR; TCRdb's copy has only in-frame clones and lacks some. The sample carries approximately 110,000 clones, approximately 90% recorded once. The sequencing sample was made of peripheral blood mononuclear cells (PBMCs). The receptor was isolated from a woman aged 18-29 years. The chain couples TRBV5-4 to TRBJ1-6, with TRBD1 identical over 7 bases. In DNA, the CDR3 is TGTGCCAGCAGCCCCTCAGTGGGGGGACAGTTCAATTCACCCCTCCACTTT. Protein: CASSPSVGGQFNSPLHF. Full variable domain (missing parts from reference TRBV5-4 and TRBJ1-6): ETGVTQSPTHLIKTRGQQVTLRCSSQSGHNTVSWYQQALGQGPQFIFQYYREEENGRGNFPPRFSGLQFPNYSSELNVNALELDDSALYLCASSPSVGGQFNSPLHFGNGTRLTVT.